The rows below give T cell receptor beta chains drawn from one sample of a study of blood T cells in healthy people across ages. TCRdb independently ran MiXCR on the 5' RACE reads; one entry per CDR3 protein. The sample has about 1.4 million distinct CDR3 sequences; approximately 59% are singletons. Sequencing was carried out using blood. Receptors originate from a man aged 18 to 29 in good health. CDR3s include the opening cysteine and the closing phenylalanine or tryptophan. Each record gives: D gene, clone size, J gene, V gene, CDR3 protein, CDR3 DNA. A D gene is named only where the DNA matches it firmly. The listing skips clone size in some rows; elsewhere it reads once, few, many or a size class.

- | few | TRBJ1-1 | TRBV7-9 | CASSLVAMNTEAFF | TGTGCCAGCAGCTTAGTGGCAATGAACACTGAAGCTTTCTTT
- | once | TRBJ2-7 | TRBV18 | CASSPPGWVAEEYEQYF | TGTGCCAGCTCACCGCCGGGTTGGGTGGCGGAGGAATACGAGCAGTACTTC
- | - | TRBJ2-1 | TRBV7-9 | CASSWERNPYKEQFF | TGTGCCAGCAGCTGGGAGCGGAACCCTTACAAGGAGCAGTTCTTC
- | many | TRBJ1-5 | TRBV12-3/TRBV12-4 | CASSPNNQPQHF | TGTGCCAGCTCACCGAACAATCAGCCCCAGCATTTT
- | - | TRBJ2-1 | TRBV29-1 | CSVASTETVDNEQFF | TGCAGCGTTGCCTCGACCGAGACCGTAGACAATGAGCAGTTCTTC
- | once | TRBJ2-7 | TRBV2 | CASSEIGSSYEQYF | TGTGCCAGCAGCGAAATCGGCAGCTCCTACGAGCAGTACTTC
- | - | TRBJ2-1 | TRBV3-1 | CASSLPRSGSYNEQFF | TGTGCCAGCAGCCTGCCCCGTAGCGGTTCCTACAATGAGCAGTTCTTC
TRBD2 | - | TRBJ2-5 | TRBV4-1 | CASSQPGGRETQYF | TGCGCCAGCAGCCAACCGGGGGGTCGAGAGACCCAGTACTTC
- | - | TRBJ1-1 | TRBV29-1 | CSVMDTNTEAFF | TGCAGCGTTATGGACACGAACACTGAAGCTTTCTTT
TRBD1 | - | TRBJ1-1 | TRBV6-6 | CATTGAVRDTKAFF | TGTGCCACCACAGGGGCTGTTCGGGACACTAAAGCTTTCTTT
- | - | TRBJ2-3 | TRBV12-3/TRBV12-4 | CASSWVADTDTQYF | TGTGCCAGCAGTTGGGTAGCGGACACAGATACGCAGTATTTT
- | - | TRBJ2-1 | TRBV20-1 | CSARAAGLPYNEQFF | TGCAGTGCTAGAGCTGCGGGACTGCCTTACAATGAGCAGTTCTTC
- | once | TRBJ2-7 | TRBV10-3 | CAIRGDFDELYF | TGTGCCATCAGGGGGGACTTCGACGAGCTGTACTTC
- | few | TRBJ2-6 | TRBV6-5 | CASSSANSGANVLTF | TGTGCCAGCAGTTCCGCGAACTCTGGGGCCAACGTCCTGACTTTC
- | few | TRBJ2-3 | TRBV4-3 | CASSQGPSTSTDTQYF | TGCGCCAGCAGCCAAGGGCCTTCAACTAGCACAGATACGCAGTATTTT
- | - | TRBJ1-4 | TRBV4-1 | CASSQRGTGSEKLFF | TGCGCCAGCAGCCAGAGGGGAACAGGAAGCGAAAAACTGTTTTTT
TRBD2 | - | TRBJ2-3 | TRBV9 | CASRMTSGSADTQYF | TGTGCCAGCAGAATGACTAGCGGGAGTGCAGATACGCAGTATTTT
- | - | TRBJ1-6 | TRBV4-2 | CASSQDHASSYNSPLHF | TGTGCCAGCAGCCAAGATCACGCGAGCTCCTATAATTCACCCCTCCACTTT
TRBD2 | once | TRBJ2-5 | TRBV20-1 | CSVESSGGLREQYF | TGCAGTGTTGAGAGTAGCGGGGGCCTGAGGGAGCAGTACTTC